This T cell receptor beta chain was sequenced in a study of beta chain features in type 1 diabetes (dated by TCRdb to 2016 to 2019). In the study overall: Mean age, gender distribution, total cell number and subset yield were not different between patients and healthy donors. The study compared TCRB repertoires of sorted circulating CD4+ T cell subsets between recently diagnosed type 1 diabetes patients and matched healthy donors. Naive and central memory subsets were obtained from all 30 or so donors, but regulatory and stem cell-like memory subsets were isolated from only 8 patients and roughly eight healthy donors. A total of approximately 100 million sorted cells were examined across all samples, and the number of cells per subset was strongly correlated with RNA yield. What the authors observed across the whole study: Because small numbers of individuals were included in the HLA sub-analyses, any influence of HLA type on TCRB rearrangement was left unresolved. In all four CD4+ subsets, TCRB CDR3 length was moderately but significantly shorter in type 1 diabetes patients. Naive, central memory and regulatory TCRB repertoires appeared to be more alike among patients than among healthy donors. Sequencing cDNA rather than genomic DNA could over-represent highly expressing activated cells, although activation and CD3 levels did not differ between groups. PCR might favor shorter templates, but patient and control samples were amplified and corrected together, so any skew would affect both groups equally. At VDJ recombination sites, type 1 diabetes patients had fewer insertions and more deleted nucleotides, which implies abnormalities in thymic rearrangement.

Each donor gave one peripheral blood draw, averaging approximately 110 mL, which was collected into heparinised tubes. A BD FACSAria II and a panel including CD45RO, CCR7, CD25, CD127, CD95 and CD27 were used to sort naive, central memory, regulatory and stem cell-like memory CD4+ T cells. Purity was above 95% for every sorted population. PBMCs were isolated right away by Lymphoprep density gradient centrifugation and were stained directly, without culture. Samples were stained and sorted in pairs, with one healthy donor and one patient per experiment, so that batch effects were minimized. The entire isolated RNA was reverse transcribed using the High Capacity cDNA Reverse Transcription Kit, and thus expressed TCRB transcripts were sequenced. Deep immunoSEQ sequencing was performed on naive, central memory and regulatory T cell samples, with an average of roughly 3.6 million total reads per sample. Sorted cells were lysed in RLT buffer, and RNA was extracted using DNase-treated RNeasy Micro or Mini kits according to cell number. To prevent cross-contamination, every cell subset was processed on its own, while patient and healthy donor samples were processed together. The immunoSEQ multiplex PCR was used to amplify TCRB sequences from cDNA, generating 87-bp fragments that spanned the CDR3 region. Sequencing of the amplicons was performed on the Illumina HiSeq platform. Under the source paper's analysis protocol: PCR bias was computationally corrected using synthetic template baselines, reads within Hamming distance 2 were collapsed, and singletons that could not be merged were discarded. Reads were aligned to IMGT to assign V, D and J genes, CDR3 length, and insertions or deletions at six rearrangement sites. Within each subset, clonotype counts were normalized to the number of sorted cells before true diversity and Gini coefficients were calculated with the tcR R package. Repertoire sharing was quantified using the overlap coefficient calculated on TCRB nucleotide sequences. Out-of-frame TCRB sequences from naive cells were analyzed as a proxy for the pre-selection repertoire. TCRdb provides this immuneACCESS table in a form limited to in-frame rearrangements. Some clones are lacking; in checked studies, under half of them reflect an unresolved V gene, and why the rest are absent is not known. V and J calls and clone size are as listed in that table; D and trimming were resolved from the DNA. The sample yields hundreds of thousands of clones; roughly 11% were counted once. The top ten clonotypes cover roughly 0.016% of the sample.

To note about this clone: It has no known antigen specificity. No base-level quality is on record; no much larger clone is a single base apart.

CDR1 and CDR2 are read off the germline V gene (reference sequence) as SEHNR and FQNEAQ. The CDR3, from cysteine to phenylalanine, totals 13 residues. The kept DNA is CDR3 alone, 39 bases in frame from the first base. Trimming takes 1 base from V and 5 bases from J, and the germline ends sit 8 bases apart. Recombination connected TRBV7-9 to TRBJ2-5; perhaps TRBD2 is the D gene, with 5 bases matching. This TCR came from a woman in her thirties in good health. Sequenced input: naive CD4+ T cells from blood. The label giving this sample's cell subset or site can be read as: true naive CD4+ T cells. For the CDR3, the sequence is CASSLGGWETQYF. The sequenced DNA is TGTGCCAGCAGCTTAGGCGGGTGGGAGACCCAGTACTTC.